This entry concerns a single TCR beta chain. Antigen unknown. Antigen-specific CD4+ T cells were expanded (with viral peptide pools) by the ViraFEST assay ahead of sequencing. Upon completion of 10 days in culture, CD4+ T cells were isolated. Neither prior SARS-CoV-2 infection nor positive nucleocapsid antibodies were present in the vaccine recipients. Approximately 2.2 million PBMC per well received 10 IU/ml IL-2 and roughly 10 ug/ml peptides in culture. This sample was taken from a study of vaccination effects on CD4 cells after COVID-19. The data were produced by immunoSEQ multiplex PCR, yet TCRdb's version contains in-frame clones alone and is incomplete. This table has under 25,000 clones, roughly four fifths appearing once. This CDR3 comprises 16 residues. Per the germline V gene, CDR1 is LNHDA and CDR2 is SQIVND (reference sequence). Germline trimming cut 3 bases from V and 5 bases from J; bases unmatched to any gene: 9.

The sequence was collected from a human donor who received a COVID-19 vaccine. The sample was CD4+ T cells from PBMCs cultured with HCoV-NL63 spike peptides, taken before COVID-19 vaccination. This sequence joins TRBV19 and TRBJ2-2, with 7 bases matching TRBD2. The CDR3 coding sequence is TGTGCCAGTAGTATCCAAGGGCTAGCGGTGACCGGGGAGCTGTTTTTT. This gives the protein CASSIQGLAVTGELFF.